Each of the 13 T cell receptor beta chains below was sequenced from the same sample in a study of blood T cells in healthy people across ages. A second PCR of roughly 7 to 11 cycles used a sample-barcoded 5' primer and a J-beta primer mix. Each CDR3 protein is one row after TCRdb ran MiXCR on the 5' RACE reads. In the table there are 700,000 to 950,000 distinct CDR3 sequences, 43% of which are singletons. Material for sequencing was blood. Source of these receptors: a woman aged 55 to 70 in good health.

The chain is built from TRBV20-1 and TRBJ2-1, with D possibly being TRBD2 (5 bases). Germline values: CDR1 DFQATT, CDR2 SNEGSKA (reference sequence). CDR3 length equals 14 residues. The CDR3 loop is CSPQRRSSYNEQFF. CDR3 coding DNA: TGCAGCCCCCAGCGGAGGAGCTCCTACAATGAGCAGTTCTTC.

J is TRBJ2-4 and V is TRBV20-1, with D possibly matching TRBD2 (5 bases). The J call may be mistaken, given a closer DNA end match to TRBJ2-7. This CDR3 has 14 amino acids. Germline V gene lookup returns CDR1 DFQATT and CDR2 SNEGSKA (reference sequence). CDR3 sequence reads: CSARSPLLGYEQYF. CDR3 bases: TGCAGTGCTAGAAGTCCCCTACTAGGATACGAGCAGTACTTC.

This chain links TRBV7-2 with TRBJ2-1; D gene unclear. This CDR3 spans 15 amino acids. V was cut by 2 bases and J by 10 bases, with 18 bases left in between. Germline V gene lookup returns CDR1 SGHTA and CDR2 FQGNSA. This CDR3 is CASSLRTGLLREQFF. In nucleotides, the CDR3 is TGTGCCAGCAGCTTAAGGACGGGTCTCCTACGGGAGCAGTTCTTC.

V and J are TRBV12-3 or TRBV12-4 and TRBJ2-5, with no clear D. The CDR3 totals 14 residues. V was pared by 3 bases and J by 3 bases, with 11 bases between. The chain's CDR3 is CASSFFSWKETQYF. The CDR3 DNA reads as TGTGCCAGCAGTTTTTTTTCTTGGAAAGAGACCCAGTACTTC.

The chain couples TRBV7-9 to TRBJ1-1, with 7 bases matching TRBD1. The germline V gene encodes CDR1 SEHNR and CDR2 FQNEAQ (reference sequence). The CDR3 consists of 14 residues. J gave up 4 bases and V 4 bases, and 6 bases lay outside the gene matches. CDR3 sequence (DNA): TGTGCCAGCAGCTCACAGACAGGGAGCACTGAAGCTTTCTTT. This encodes CASSSQTGSTEAFF. Combining the CDR3 with reference TRBV7-9 and TRBJ1-1 gives the whole variable domain DTGVSQNPRHKITKRGQNVTFRCDPISEHNRLYWYRQTLGQGPEFLTYFQNEAQLEKSRLLSDRFSAERPKGSFSTLEIQRTEQGDSAMYLCASSSQTGSTEAFFGQGTRLTVV.

The rearrangement joins TRBV12-3 or TRBV12-4 to TRBJ2-3; 8 bases map to TRBD2. The CDR3 contains 16 residues. Trimming cost V 1 base and J 4 bases; bases outside gene matches: 7. The CDR3 here is CASSLGTSTSADTQYF. Written as DNA, the CDR3 is TGTGCCAGCAGTTTAGGGACTAGCACTAGCGCAGATACGCAGTATTTT.

J is TRBJ2-1 and V is TRBV12-3 or TRBV12-4, with 7 bases lining up with TRBD1. The DNA end is more similar to TRBJ2-7, so the J call may be wrong. There are 14 residues in the CDR3. The CDR3 nucleotides read TGTGCCAGCCGAACGGACAGGCCCTACAATGAGCAGTACTTC. Its protein is CASRTDRPYNEQYF.

The V gene is TRBV20-1, the J gene TRBJ2-5; D gene ambiguous. Germline V lookup: CDR1 DFQATT, CDR2 SNEGSKA (reference sequence). The CDR3 spans 12 residues. V was cut by 2 bases and J by 1 base, with 5 bases left in between. This chain's CDR3 is CSARLPQETQYF. The CDR3 DNA follows: TGCAGTGCTAGACTACCCCAAGAGACCCAGTACTTC.

This clonotype has just a few counts. The chain recombines TRBV28 with TRBJ1-5; D is undetermined. Trimming shortened V by 10 bases and J by 9 bases, and 10 bases separated the two germline ends. The CDR3 contains 10 residues. The V gene's germline CDR1 is MDHEN and CDR2 SYDVKM. The CDR3 DNA is TGTGCCACCGACGGAGGGCCCCAGCATTTT. Its protein product is CATDGGPQHF.

There are a few counts of this clonotype. The chain couples TRBV6-5 to TRBJ1-1; D is perhaps TRBD1 (5 bases). Germline V gene data show CDR1 as MNHEY and CDR2 as SVGAGI. The CDR3 extends over 15 amino acids. Trimming removed 2 bases from V and 5 bases from J, with 15 bases in between. DNA for the CDR3: TGTGCCAGCAGTTACGGGTATGGGGGAGATACTGAAGCTTTCTTT. This translates into CASSYGYGGDTEAFF.

This clonotype came up a few times. This chain links TRBV20-1 with TRBJ2-1; 10 bases match TRBD2. Looked up from germline, CDR1 is DFQATT and CDR2 is SNEGSKA (reference sequence). CDR3 length: 15 amino acids. J lost 5 bases, V lost 2 bases, and 6 bases had no gene match. The CDR3 DNA sequence: TGCAGTGCTAGACCCCAGGGACTAGCGCACAATGAGCAGTTCTTC. This gives the protein CSARPQGLAHNEQFF.

This clonotype appeared many times. CDR3 region: CSVHSDLGETQYF. CDR3 DNA: TGCAGCGTTCACAGTGATTTAGGAGAGACCCAGTACTTC. This chain joins TRBV29-1 and TRBJ2-5; D gene ambiguous. The germline V and J ends were trimmed by 5 bases and 4 bases, with 14 bases remaining between them. Germline lookup yields CDR1 SQVTM and CDR2 ANQGSEA. The length of the CDR3 is 13 residues.

This clonotype was picked up one time. Germline and junction disagree at one end, which may indicate a read error. The chain combines TRBV27 with TRBJ1-1; possible D gene TRBD1, 6 bases. CDR1 and CDR2 from the germline V gene are MNHEY and SMNVEV (reference sequence). The CDR3 is made up of 13 amino acids. The chain's CDR3 is CASSWGPGTGAFF. CDR3 DNA: TGTGCCAGCAGTTGGGGGCCGGGCACTGGAGCTTTCTTT.